The clone carrying this T cell receptor beta chain has just a few counts. Antigen: not known. This entry belongs to a study of post-analysis software for immune sequencing data. Study-wide points: Controls had lower frequencies than patients of four or five TRBV segments, which included TRBV5-6, TRBV5-1 and TRBV20-1.

TCR beta cDNA libraries had unique molecular identifiers. MiXCR, run by TCRdb on the PCR reads, gives a single entry per CDR3 protein. Of roughly 540,000 distinct CDR3 sequences listed, around 36% are singletons. This CDR3 comprises 11 residues. V was trimmed by 0 bases and J by 13 bases, leaving 12 bases between them. In germline, CDR1 is SQVTM, CDR2 ANQGSEA. The V call is TRBV29-1, the J call TRBJ1-2; perhaps TRBD1 as D (6 bases). What was sequenced was blood. This sequence was found in a girl between 2 and 17 years old with multiple sclerosis. The CDR3 reads CSVEDYRVATF. CDR3 nucleotides: TGCAGCGTTGAAGATTACAGGGTAGCCACCTTC.